This is a list of T cell receptor beta chains from one sample in a study of blood T cell repertoires in COVID-19. Repertoires were generated with immunoSEQ multiplex PCR, while TCRdb's copy carries only in-frame clones and drops some. The data show about 300,000 clones, with around 84% seen just once and about 2.5% held by the top ten. Sequenced sample: PBMCs or T cells enriched from blood (not recorded which). Receptor source: a woman aged 50 to 65 who had recovered from COVID-19. The CDR3 runs from the conserved cysteine through the conserved F or W. A D gene is named only where the DNA matches it firmly. The size entry is marked missing in some rows and otherwise reads once, few, many or a size class.

J gene	D gene	clone size	V gene	CDR3 protein	CDR3 DNA
TRBJ1-2	TRBD1	few	TRBV23-1	CASSPRDSYGYTF	TGCGCCAGCAGCCCGAGGGACAGCTATGGCTACACCTTC
TRBJ2-5	TRBD1	.	TRBV19	CASSFGTGGAKTQYF	TGTGCCAGTAGTTTCGGGACAGGGGGCGCGAAGACCCAGTACTTC
TRBJ1-4	.	.	TRBV7-6	CASSLRGATNEKLFF	TGTGCCAGCAGCTTACGGGGAGCGACTAATGAAAAACTGTTTTTT
TRBJ2-7	.	.	TRBV18	CASSPLGTRGGSTFGQYF	TGTGCCAGCTCACCACTCGGTACTCGCGGGGGCTCTACGTTCGGGCAGTACTTC
TRBJ2-7	TRBD2	.	TRBV19	CASRLAGDSYEQYF	TGTGCCAGTAGGTTAGCGGGAGACAGCTACGAGCAGTACTTC
TRBJ1-2	.	.	TRBV25-1	CASSGPEKANYGYTF	TGTGCCAGCAGTGGCCCAGAAAAAGCTAACTATGGCTACACCTTC
TRBJ1-1	TRBD1	.	TRBV2	CASTAEGQGARGTEAFF	TGTGCCAGCACCGCGGAGGGACAGGGGGCGCGGGGGACTGAAGCTTTCTTT
TRBJ2-2	.	.	TRBV6-2/TRBV6-3	CASSYSQGGDSGELFF	TGTGCCAGCAGTTACTCACAGGGCGGGGACAGCGGGGAGCTGTTTTTT
TRBJ1-2	TRBD1	.	TRBV3-1/TRBV3-2	CASGFTGTGDGYTF	TGTGCCAGCGGATTTACCGGGACAGGGGATGGCTACACCTTC
TRBJ1-1	TRBD1	.	TRBV14	CASSQQGVTEAFF	TGTGCCAGCAGCCAACAGGGGGTCACTGAAGCTTTCTTT
TRBJ2-1	TRBD2	.	TRBV6-5	CASSYRLAGVNEQFF	TGTGCCAGCAGTTATCGACTAGCGGGAGTTAATGAGCAGTTCTTC
TRBJ2-3	TRBD1	.	TRBV29-1	CSATQGTSGTDTQYF	TGCAGCGCTACACAGGGGACCAGCGGCACAGATACGCAGTATTTT
TRBJ1-2	TRBD1	.	TRBV30	CAWSTGGAGYGYTF	TGTGCCTGGAGCACAGGGGGCGCGGGCTATGGCTACACCTTC
TRBJ1-5	.	.	TRBV9	CASSPGVLRGNQPQHF	TGTGCCAGCAGCCCTGGGGTCTTGCGGGGCAATCAGCCCCAGCATTTT
TRBJ1-1	.	.	TRBV2	CASRPTESMNTEAFF	TGTGCCAGCAGACCAACAGAGTCCATGAACACTGAAGCTTTCTTT
TRBJ1-6	TRBD1	.	TRBV28	CASSSRLYRDRGSSPLHF	TGTGCCAGCAGTTCCCGCCTATACCGGGACAGGGGTTCTTCACCCCTCCACTTT
TRBJ2-2	TRBD2	.	TRBV7-8	CASSPQAGGTGELFF	TGTGCCAGCAGCCCCCAAGCGGGAGGAACCGGGGAGCTGTTTTTT
TRBJ1-1	.	.	TRBV20-1	CSAAMNTEAFF	TGCAGTGCTGCTATGAACACTGAAGCTTTCTTT
TRBJ1-2	TRBD1	.	TRBV27	CASSSQTGGMSGYTF	TGTGCCAGCAGTTCACAAACAGGGGGCATGAGTGGCTACACCTTC
TRBJ2-1	.	few	TRBV5-8	CASSSNTILVNEQFF	TGTGCCAGCAGCTCGAATACTATTCTAGTGAATGAGCAGTTCTTC
TRBJ2-7	.	.	TRBV10-1	CASSANRDSYEQYF	TGCGCCAGCAGTGCGAACAGGGACTCCTACGAGCAGTACTTC
TRBJ2-1	TRBD2	.	TRBV6-2/TRBV6-3	CASSFPTSAKPWGSYNEQFF	TGTGCCAGCAGTTTCCCGACTAGCGCAAAACCCTGGGGGTCCTACAATGAGCAGTTCTTC
TRBJ1-1	.	.	TRBV4-3	CASSQVKNSEAFF	TGCGCCAGCAGCCAAGTTAAGAACTCTGAAGCTTTCTTT
TRBJ1-1	.	.	TRBV19	CASRTWTAEAFF	TGTGCCAGTAGGACCTGGACAGCTGAAGCTTTCTTT
TRBJ2-3	TRBD2	.	TRBV27	CASSLWSGGFTDTQYF	TGTGCCAGCAGTTTATGGAGCGGGGGGTTCACAGATACGCAGTATTTT
TRBJ2-7	TRBD1	.	TRBV7-9	CASSLVLQYRGQSSYEQYF	TGTGCCAGCAGCTTAGTTCTACAGTATCGGGGACAGAGCTCCTACGAGCAGTACTTC
TRBJ1-6	TRBD1	.	TRBV6-2/TRBV6-3	CASSRALTGSYNSPLHF	TGTGCCAGCAGCCGAGCCCTGACAGGGTCCTATAATTCACCCCTCCACTTT
TRBJ2-5	TRBD2	.	TRBV11-2	CASSLDHGGRYQETQYF	TGTGCCAGCAGCTTAGATCATGGCGGGAGGTACCAAGAGACCCAGTACTTC
TRBJ2-2	TRBD1	.	TRBV27	CASSRDRGPSTGELFF	TGTGCCAGCAGTCGCGACAGGGGACCCTCAACCGGGGAGCTGTTTTTT
TRBJ2-2	.	.	TRBV10-3	CAISSGSGRTASSGGELFF	TGTGCCATCAGTTCGGGATCGGGCCGAACAGCCTCGAGTGGCGGGGAGCTGTTTTTT
TRBJ1-2	TRBD1	.	TRBV6-5	CASRGDRRSSGYTF	TGTGCCAGCAGAGGGGACAGACGCTCTTCGGGCTACACCTTC
TRBJ2-3	TRBD1	.	TRBV11-2	CASSSTGQGTQGDTQYF	TGTGCCAGCAGCTCGACAGGGCAGGGAACACAAGGAGATACGCAGTATTTT
TRBJ1-4	.	.	TRBV5-4	CASSSRDVSEKLFF	TGTGCCAGCAGCTCCAGGGATGTGAGTGAAAAACTGTTTTTT
TRBJ1-3	.	.	TRBV19	CASSPQWGGRQISGNTIYF	TGTGCCAGTAGTCCCCAATGGGGAGGACGCCAGATCTCTGGAAACACCATATATTTT
TRBJ1-4	.	.	TRBV4-1	CASSYDTREKLFF	TGCGCCAGCAGCTACGATACTCGGGAAAAACTGTTTTTT
TRBJ1-4	TRBD1	once	TRBV4-2	CASSQDWDSKAEKLFF	TGTGCCAGCAGCCAAGATTGGGACAGTAAAGCTGAAAAACTGTTTTTT
TRBJ1-2	TRBD1	.	TRBV2	CASTPDRGYGYTF	TGTGCCAGCACCCCGGACAGGGGCTATGGCTACACCTTC
TRBJ1-3	.	few	TRBV9	CASSHNRVSGNTIYF	TGTGCCAGCAGCCATAATCGGGTTTCTGGAAACACCATATATTTT
TRBJ1-2	.	.	TRBV6-5	CASGSGIYGYTF	TGTGCCAGCGGTTCCGGGATCTATGGCTACACCTTC
TRBJ1-2	.	.	TRBV7-2	CASSQNYGYTF	TGTGCCAGCAGCCAGAACTATGGCTACACCTTC
TRBJ2-1	.	.	TRBV4-1	CASSPLLVPRAFF	TGCGCCAGCAGCCCATTGTTGGTCCCGAGAGCGTTCTTC
TRBJ2-7	TRBD2	.	TRBV5-1	CASQKTSGSDEQYF	TGCGCCTCGCAGAAGACGAGCGGGAGTGACGAGCAGTACTTC
TRBJ2-4	.	.	TRBV7-8	CASSLEGSRAQYF	TGTGCCAGCAGCTTAGAGGGCAGCAGGGCTCAGTACTTC
TRBJ2-7	TRBD1	.	TRBV6-5	CASRGRDRESGEQYF	TGTGCCAGCAGGGGTAGGGACAGGGAGTCCGGCGAGCAGTACTTC
TRBJ2-7	TRBD2	.	TRBV18	CASSPDSGGAYEQYF	TGTGCCAGCTCACCAGATAGCGGGGGGGCCTACGAGCAGTACTTC
TRBJ1-3	.	.	TRBV6-5	CATLRGYGGNTIYF	TGTGCCACTCTTCGAGGATACGGTGGAAACACCATATATTTT
TRBJ2-2	TRBD2	.	TRBV5-4	CASSLGLAGITGELFF	TGTGCCAGCAGCTTGGGGCTAGCGGGGATCACCGGGGAGCTGTTTTTT
TRBJ1-2	.	.	TRBV2	CASRINRDGYTF	TGTGCCAGCAGGATAAACAGGGATGGCTACACCTTC
TRBJ2-7	.	.	TRBV7-8	CASSFFQGPSYEQYF	TGTGCCAGCAGCTTTTTCCAGGGCCCATCCTACGAGCAGTACTTC
TRBJ2-5	TRBD1	.	TRBV5-8	CASRPRGLETQYF	TGTGCCAGCAGGCCCAGGGGGCTTGAGACCCAGTACTTC